The sequence of this TCR beta chain was determined in a study of blood T cell repertoires in COVID-19. About the research overall: There were acute and convalescent COVID-19 samples, and they came from the United States, Italy and Spain. In each case, the material was cDNA or gDNA derived from T cells, B-cell-depleted T cells, or PBMCs.

Original methodology: Estimation of nucleated cell counts relied on the amplification of reference gene primers. Profiling relied on immunoSEQ multiplex PCR, and the TCRdb table lists in-frame clones only, not all of them. That table supplies the V and J calls and clone size; D and trimming were determined from the DNA. The table has more than 60,000 clones, roughly four fifths seen once. Deletions cut 4 bases from V and 6 bases from J, with 26 bases between. The V gene's germline CDR1 is KGHDR and CDR2 SFDVKD. This CDR3 has 19 residues. Enrolment of Seattle patients took place during active infection, and they were followed longitudinally.

The V and J genes are TRBV24-1 and TRBJ2-2, with D possibly matching TRBD2 (6 bases). This clonotype originated in a man aged 50 to 60 with COVID-19, enrolled during active disease. The material sequenced was peripheral blood. The CDR3 is CATSDSGEPGARVPGELFF. The CDR3 DNA is TGTGCCACCAGTGACTCGGGGGAACCCGGGGCCAGGGTACCCGGGGAGCTGTTTTTT.